The sample holds one count of the clone carrying this T cell receptor beta chain. Trimming left V 5 bases short and J 7 bases short, with 11 bases between. This CDR3 contains 11 residues. CDR1 is DFQATT and CDR2 is SNEGSKA in the germline V gene (reference sequence). This entry comes from a study of cytotoxic CD8 clonotypes in ibrutinib-treated CLL. Only in-frame clones appear in the TCRdb table, and some are missing; sequencing was by immunoSEQ multiplex PCR. The table shows about 72,000 clones, with 65% to 85% occurring only once. Sequences were derived from PBMCs, sampled at disease progression, from a patient treated with ibrutinib. The receptor was derived from a human donor with chronic lymphocytic leukemia. The chain carries TRBV20-1 and TRBJ1-2; D unclear. CDR3 sequence: CSAPVALGYTF. DNA of the CDR3: TGCAGTGCTCCGGTGGCCCTTGGCTACACCTTC.